Detailed here is one T cell receptor (beta chain). These data are taken from a study of blood T cell repertoires in COVID-19. As for the study in general: The United States, Italy and Spain supplied acute and convalescent COVID-19 samples. Nucleic acid was either cDNA or gDNA, and it came from T cells, B-cell-depleted T cells, or PBMCs.

The CDR3 is made up of 15 amino acids. Germline loops: CDR1 DFQATT, CDR2 SNEGSKA (reference sequence). V was clipped by 3 bases and J by 2 bases; unmatched bases: 5. Original methodology: Amplifying reference gene primers gave estimates of nucleated cell counts. Sequencing was performed with immunoSEQ multiplex PCR; in TCRdb, only in-frame clones are kept and a portion is missing. For V, J and clone size, that table is used; D and trimming come from the DNA. The data show about 16,000 clones, approximately 86% seen once. This sequence originates from a human donor in a cohort sampled during active COVID-19. Sequencing was performed on peripheral blood. J is TRBJ2-1 and V is TRBV20-1, with 9 bases identical to TRBD2. For the CDR3, the DNA is TGCAGTGCTAGTGCGGTAGCGGGGGCCTACAATGAGCAGTTCTTC. It yields the protein CSASAVAGAYNEQFF.